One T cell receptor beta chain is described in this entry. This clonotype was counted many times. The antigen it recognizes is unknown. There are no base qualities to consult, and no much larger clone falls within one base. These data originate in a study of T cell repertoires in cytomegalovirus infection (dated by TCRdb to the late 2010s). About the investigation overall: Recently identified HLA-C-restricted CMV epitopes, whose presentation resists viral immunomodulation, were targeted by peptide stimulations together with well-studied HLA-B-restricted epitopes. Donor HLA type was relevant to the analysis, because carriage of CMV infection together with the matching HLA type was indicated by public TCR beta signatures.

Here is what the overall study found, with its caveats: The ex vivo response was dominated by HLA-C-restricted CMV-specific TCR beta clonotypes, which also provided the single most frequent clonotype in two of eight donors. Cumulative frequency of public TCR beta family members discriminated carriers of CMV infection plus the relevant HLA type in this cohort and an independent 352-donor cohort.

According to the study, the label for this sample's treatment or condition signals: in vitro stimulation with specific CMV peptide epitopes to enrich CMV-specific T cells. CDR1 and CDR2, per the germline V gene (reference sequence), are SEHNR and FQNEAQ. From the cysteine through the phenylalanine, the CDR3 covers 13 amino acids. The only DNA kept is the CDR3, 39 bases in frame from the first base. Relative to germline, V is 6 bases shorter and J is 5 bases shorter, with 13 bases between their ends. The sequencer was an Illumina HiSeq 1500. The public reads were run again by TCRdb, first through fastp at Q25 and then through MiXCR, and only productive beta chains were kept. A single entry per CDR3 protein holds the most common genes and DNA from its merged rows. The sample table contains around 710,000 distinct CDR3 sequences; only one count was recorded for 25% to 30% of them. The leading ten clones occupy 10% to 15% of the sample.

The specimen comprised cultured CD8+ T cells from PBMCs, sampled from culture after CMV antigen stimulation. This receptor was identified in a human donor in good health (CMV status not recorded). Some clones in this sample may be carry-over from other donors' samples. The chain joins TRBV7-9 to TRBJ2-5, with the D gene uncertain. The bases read TGTGCCAGCAGTTACCTCTCATGGGAGACCCAGTACTTC. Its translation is CASSYLSWETQYF. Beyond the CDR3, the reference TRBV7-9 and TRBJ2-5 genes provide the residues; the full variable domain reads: DTGVSQNPRHKITKRGQNVTFRCDPISEHNRLYWYRQTLGQGPEFLTYFQNEAQLEKSRLLSDRFSAERPKGSFSTLEIQRTEQGDSAMYLCASSYLSWETQYFGPGTRLLVL.